This T cell receptor beta chain stems from a study of human T cells and chemical hapten exposure. As to time point: patch test 2, 6 weeks after DPC sensitization. The sample's treatment: therapeutic diphenylcyclopropenone sensitization with weekly scalp DPC. One entry per CDR3 protein, called by TCRdb with MiXCR from the RACE reads. The data show around 360,000 distinct CDR3 sequences, about 6.9% seen once. V lost 4 bases, J lost 2 bases, and 11 bases stayed unmatched. The CDR3 is 17 amino acids. The clonotype originates from a woman younger than 35 with alopecia areata. Some clones in this sample may be carry-over from other donors' samples. The chain joins TRBV12-3 or TRBV12-4 to TRBJ2-3; 8 nucleotides match TRBD2. This sample comprised whole blood, obtained in connection with sensitization to the hapten diphenylcyclopropenone (DPC). CDR3 bases: TGTGCCAGCAGTTCATCCCAGCGGGGGCCTTACACAGATACGCAGTATTTT. Protein product: CASSSSQRGPYTDTQYF.